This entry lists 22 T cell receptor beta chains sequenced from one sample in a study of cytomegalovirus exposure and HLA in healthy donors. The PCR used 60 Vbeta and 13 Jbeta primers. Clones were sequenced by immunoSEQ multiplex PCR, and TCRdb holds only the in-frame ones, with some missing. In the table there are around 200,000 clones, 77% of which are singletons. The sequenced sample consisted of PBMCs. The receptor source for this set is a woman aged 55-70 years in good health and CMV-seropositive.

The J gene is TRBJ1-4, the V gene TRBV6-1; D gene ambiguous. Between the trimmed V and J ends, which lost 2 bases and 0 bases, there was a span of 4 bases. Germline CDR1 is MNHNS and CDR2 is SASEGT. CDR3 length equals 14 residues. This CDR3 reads CASSERATNEKLFF. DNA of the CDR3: TGTGCCAGCAGTGAACGAGCAACTAATGAAAAACTGTTTTTT.

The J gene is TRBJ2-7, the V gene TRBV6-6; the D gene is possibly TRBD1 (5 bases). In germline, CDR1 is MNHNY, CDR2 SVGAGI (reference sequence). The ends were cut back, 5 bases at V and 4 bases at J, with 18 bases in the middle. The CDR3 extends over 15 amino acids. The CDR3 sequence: CASSDLQWGRYEQYF. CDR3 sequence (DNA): TGTGCCAGCAGTGATCTACAGTGGGGCCGGTACGAGCAGTACTTC.

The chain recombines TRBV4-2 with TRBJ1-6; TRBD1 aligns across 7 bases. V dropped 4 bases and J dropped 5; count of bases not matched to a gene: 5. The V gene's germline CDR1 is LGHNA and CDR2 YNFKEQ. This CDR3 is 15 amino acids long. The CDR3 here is CASSLGDRDNSPLHF. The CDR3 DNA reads TGTGCCAGCAGCCTTGGAGACAGGGATAATTCACCCCTCCACTTT.

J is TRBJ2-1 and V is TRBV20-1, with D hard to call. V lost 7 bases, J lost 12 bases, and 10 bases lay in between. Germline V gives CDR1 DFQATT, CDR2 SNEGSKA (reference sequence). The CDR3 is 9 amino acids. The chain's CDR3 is CSVERRQFF. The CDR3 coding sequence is TGCAGTGTTGAGAGAAGGCAGTTCTTC.

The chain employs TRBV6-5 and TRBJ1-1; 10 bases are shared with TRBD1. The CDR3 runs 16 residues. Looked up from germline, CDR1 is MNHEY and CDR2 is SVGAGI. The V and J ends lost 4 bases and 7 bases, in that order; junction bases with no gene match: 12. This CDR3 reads CASSFSSGQGVFEAFF. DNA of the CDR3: TGTGCCAGCAGTTTTTCTTCCGGACAGGGGGTCTTTGAAGCTTTCTTT.

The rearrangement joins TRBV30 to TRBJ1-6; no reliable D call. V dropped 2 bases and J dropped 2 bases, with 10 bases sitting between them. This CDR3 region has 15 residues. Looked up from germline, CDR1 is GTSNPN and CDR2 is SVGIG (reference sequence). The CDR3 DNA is TGTGCCTGGAGTTTGAGGGCCACCTATAATTCACCCCTCCACTTT. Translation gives CAWSLRATYNSPLHF.

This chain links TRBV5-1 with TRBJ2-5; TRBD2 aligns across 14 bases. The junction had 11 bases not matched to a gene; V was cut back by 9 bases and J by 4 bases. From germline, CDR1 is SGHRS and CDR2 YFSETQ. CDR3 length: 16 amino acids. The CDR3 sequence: CATRTSGGFGGETQYF. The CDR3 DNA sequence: TGCGCCACTAGGACTAGCGGGGGGTTTGGTGGAGAGACCCAGTACTTC.

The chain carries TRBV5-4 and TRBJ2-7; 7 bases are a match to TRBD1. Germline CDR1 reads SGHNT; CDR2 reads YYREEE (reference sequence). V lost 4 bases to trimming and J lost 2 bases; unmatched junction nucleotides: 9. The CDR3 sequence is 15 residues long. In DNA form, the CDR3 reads TGTGCCAGCAGCGAACGAGGGACAGCGCCCTACGAGCAGTACTTC. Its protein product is CASSERGTAPYEQYF. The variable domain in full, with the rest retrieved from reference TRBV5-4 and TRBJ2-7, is ETGVTQSPTHLIKTRGQQVTLRCSSQSGHNTVSWYQQALGQGPQFIFQYYREEENGRGNFPPRFSGLQFPNYSSELNVNALELDDSALYLCASSERGTAPYEQYFGPGTRLTVT.

The CDR3 DNA is TGCGCCAGCAGCCAAGAGGTAGCGAGGGAGACCCAGTACTTC. This gives the protein CASSQEVARETQYF. The chain has TRBV4-3 and TRBJ2-5; D may be TRBD2 (5 bases). This CDR3 is built from 14 residues. Germline CDR1 reads LGHNA; CDR2 reads YSLEER. Deletions cut 0 bases from V and 5 bases from J, with 10 bases between.

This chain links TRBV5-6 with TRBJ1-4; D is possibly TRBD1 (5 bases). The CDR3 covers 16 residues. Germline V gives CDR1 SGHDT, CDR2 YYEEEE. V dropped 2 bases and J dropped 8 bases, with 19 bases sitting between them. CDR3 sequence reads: CASSFLGSQGAEKLFF. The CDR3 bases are TGTGCCAGCAGCTTCTTGGGGTCTCAGGGCGCCGAAAAACTGTTTTTT.

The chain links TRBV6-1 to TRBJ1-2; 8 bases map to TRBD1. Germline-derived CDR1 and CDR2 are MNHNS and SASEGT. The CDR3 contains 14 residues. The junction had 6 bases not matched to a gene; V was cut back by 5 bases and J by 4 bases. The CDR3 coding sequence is TGTGCCAGCAGTTCTCAACAGGGGGTCTATGGCTACACCTTC. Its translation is CASSSQQGVYGYTF.

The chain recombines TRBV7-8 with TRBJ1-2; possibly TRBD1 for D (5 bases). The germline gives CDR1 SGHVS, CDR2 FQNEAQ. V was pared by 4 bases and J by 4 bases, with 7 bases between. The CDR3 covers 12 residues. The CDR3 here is CASSSGFYGYTF. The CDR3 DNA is TGTGCCAGCAGCTCAGGGTTCTATGGCTACACCTTC.

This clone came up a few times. In nucleotides, the CDR3 is TGCGCCAGCAGCCAAGTCTTTTTTTCGGCAGGGGGACCTGGGGCCAACGTCCTGACTTTC. Translation gives CASSQVFFSAGGPGANVLTF. The genes are TRBV4-1 and TRBJ2-6; the match to TRBD1 covers 7 bases. Germline CDR1 is MGHRA and CDR2 is YSYEKL. Germline trimming cut 1 base from V and 2 bases from J; bases unmatched to any gene: 14. This CDR3 has 20 amino acids.

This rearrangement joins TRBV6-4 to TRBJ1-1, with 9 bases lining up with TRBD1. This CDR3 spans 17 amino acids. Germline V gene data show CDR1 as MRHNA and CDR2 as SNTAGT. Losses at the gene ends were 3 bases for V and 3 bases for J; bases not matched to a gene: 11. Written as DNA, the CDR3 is TGTGCCAGCAGTGAACGGGGACAGGGAAAGGGGTACACTGAAGCTTTCTTT. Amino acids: CASSERGQGKGYTEAFF.

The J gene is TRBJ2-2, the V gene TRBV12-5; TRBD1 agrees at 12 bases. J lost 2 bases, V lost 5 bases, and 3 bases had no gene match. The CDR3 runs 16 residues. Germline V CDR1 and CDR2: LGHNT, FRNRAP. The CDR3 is CASGAGTGGNTGELFF. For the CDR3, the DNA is TGTGCTAGTGGTGCCGGGACAGGGGGCAACACCGGGGAGCTGTTTTTT.

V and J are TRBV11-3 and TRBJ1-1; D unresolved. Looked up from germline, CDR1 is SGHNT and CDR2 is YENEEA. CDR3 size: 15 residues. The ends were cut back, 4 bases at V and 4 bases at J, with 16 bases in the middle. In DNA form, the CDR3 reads TGTGCCAGCAGCTCCCCCGAGAGGGTCGCCACTGAAGCTTTCTTT. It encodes CASSSPERVATEAFF.

CDR3 coding DNA: TGTGCCAGCAGCCAAACCCTCGGGGGGTACGAGCAGTACTTC. This codes for CASSQTLGGYEQYF. V is TRBV7-6 and J is TRBJ2-7, with 7 bases matching TRBD2. J gave up 4 bases and V 5 bases, and 8 bases lay outside the gene matches. CDR1 and CDR2 (germline): SGHVS, FNYEAQ. The length of the CDR3 is 14 residues.

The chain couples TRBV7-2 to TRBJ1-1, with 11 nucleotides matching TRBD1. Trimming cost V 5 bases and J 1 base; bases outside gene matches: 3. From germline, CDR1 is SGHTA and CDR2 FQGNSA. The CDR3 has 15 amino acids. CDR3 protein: CASSTGQGANTEAFF. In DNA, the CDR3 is TGTGCCAGCAGCACCGGACAGGGGGCGAACACTGAAGCTTTCTTT.

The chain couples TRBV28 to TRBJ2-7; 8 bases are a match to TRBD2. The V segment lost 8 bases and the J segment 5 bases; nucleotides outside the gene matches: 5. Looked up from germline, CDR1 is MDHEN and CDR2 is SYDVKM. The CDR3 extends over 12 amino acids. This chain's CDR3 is CASLSGGDEQYF. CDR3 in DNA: TGTGCCAGCCTCTCGGGAGGGGACGAGCAGTACTTC.

This CDR3 reads CASSLVGGPYEQYF. The DNA of the CDR3 is TGTGCCAGCAGCTTAGTTGGAGGTCCCTACGAGCAGTACTTC. The chain employs TRBV7-2 and TRBJ2-5, with D possibly TRBD2 on 5 matching bases. Matching the DNA end better, TRBJ2-7 makes the J call doubtful. Germline V gene sequence: CDR1 SGHTA, CDR2 FQGNSA. The CDR3 has 14 residues.

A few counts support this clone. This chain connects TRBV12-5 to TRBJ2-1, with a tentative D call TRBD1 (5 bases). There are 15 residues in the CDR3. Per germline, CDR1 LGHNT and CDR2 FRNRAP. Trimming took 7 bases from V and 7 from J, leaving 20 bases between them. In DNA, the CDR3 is TGTGCTAGTGCTTCCTTCCAGGGTGAGAGGAATGAGCAGTTCTTC. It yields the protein CASASFQGERNEQFF.

The CDR3 protein is CASSSDRAGSYEQYF. CDR3 DNA sequence: TGTGCCAGCAGCTCTGACAGGGCGGGATCCTACGAGCAGTACTTC. The chain uses TRBV7-9 and TRBJ2-5; possible D gene TRBD1, 7 bases. The last part of the DNA fits TRBJ2-7 better; the J call may be wrong. The CDR3 spans 15 residues. Germline loops: CDR1 SEHNR, CDR2 FQNEAQ (reference sequence).